This TCR beta chain came from a study of regulatory T cells in long-lasting Graves disease. Overall study: Graves' patients (newly diagnosed) had been on antithyroid drugs under 3 months. Broader study findings: Under persistent disease, TRBV28, TRBJ1-2 and TRBJ2-5 were used preferentially.

Concerning this clonotype: The antigen is not known. One end of the junction fails to match germline, which may point to a read error.

HTBI primers from iRepertoire and Arm-PCR of CDR3 regions yielded the TCR beta libraries. One entry per CDR3 protein results from TCRdb running MiXCR on the multiplex PCR reads. The profile shows some 500,000 distinct CDR3 sequences, 16% of them singletons. The CDR3 consists of 14 residues. Looked up from germline, CDR1 is MNHNS and CDR2 is SASEGT. As to time point: newly diagnosed GD, antithyroid drugs for less than 3 months. There was RNA extracted from PBMCs, and the TCR library was made from it. This sample was shared with a second study, whose subject was T cells in Graves' hyperthyroidism and ophthalmopathy.

The TCR sequence derives from a woman aged 40 to 65 with Graves disease. V usage is TRBV6-1 and J usage is TRBJ1-3, with D unresolved. The material sequenced was peripheral blood mononuclear cells (PBMCs), taken at new diagnosis, from a patient treated with antithyroid drugs. The CDR3 spells CAGSETGTGNTIYF. The DNA of the CDR3 is TGTGCCGGCAGTGAAACCGGAACTGGAAACACCATATATTTT.